Below are 10 T cell receptor beta chains sequenced from a single sample in a study of blood T cell repertoires in COVID-19 (dated by TCRdb to between 2020 and 2021). The library was made by the immunoSEQ multiplex PCR assay. TCRdb's version of the immuneACCESS table is confined to in-frame rearrangements and falls short of the full clone set. An unresolved V gene accounts for under half of the shortfall where checked; the remainder is of unknown origin. Here the sample has approximately 210,000 clones; around 90% occur a single time. Jointly, the top ten make up 7.2% of the sample. Sequenced input: PBMCs or T cells enriched from blood (not recorded which). The receptors were gathered from a man younger than 45 in a cohort exposed to, infected with or recovered from COVID-19 (not recorded which).

V is TRBV5-1 and J is TRBJ2-7, with TRBD2 matching over 10 bases. This CDR3 spans 15 amino acids. Germline V gene sequence: CDR1 SGHRS, CDR2 YFSETQ. V shed 2 bases, J shed 1 base, and the junction held 3 bases outside the gene matches. The CDR3 sequence is CASSFRTSGSYEQYF. The DNA of the CDR3 is TGCGCCAGCAGCTTCAGGACTAGCGGATCCTACGAGCAGTACTTC.

The rearrangement uses TRBV11-2 and TRBJ1-1; D might be TRBD1 (5 bases). V was pared by 2 bases and J by 8 bases, with 9 bases between. Germline V gene data show CDR1 as SGHAT and CDR2 as FQNNGV. The CDR3 totals 12 residues. The CDR3 here is CASSLMGLEAFF. CDR3 DNA sequence: TGTGCCAGCAGCTTAATGGGGCTGGAAGCTTTCTTT.

V usage is TRBV6-5 and J usage is TRBJ1-1; no definite D call. The CDR3 runs 13 residues. The ends were cut back, 11 bases at V and 2 bases at J, with 15 bases in the middle. Germline V CDR1 and CDR2: MNHEY, SVGAGI. The CDR3 spells CACLASGNTEAFF. DNA of the CDR3: TGTGCCTGCTTAGCGTCGGGCAACACTGAAGCTTTCTTT.

In this sample, this clone turned up once. This rearrangement joins TRBV18 to TRBJ1-2; TRBD1 aligns across 9 bases. The ends lost 4 bases at V and 8 bases at J; junction bases unmatched: 5. The CDR3 is made up of 13 amino acids. The germline gives CDR1 KGHSH, CDR2 LQKENI. In nucleotides, the CDR3 is TGTGCCAGCTCACAAGGGACAGGGATAGGCTACACCTTC. Protein product: CASSQGTGIGYTF. The full variable domain, completed using reference TRBV18 and TRBJ1-2, is NAGVMQNPRHLVRRRGQEARLRCSPMKGHSHVYWYRQLPEEGLKFMVYLQKENIIDESGMPKERFSAEFPKEGPSILRIQQVVRGDSAAYFCASSQGTGIGYTFGSGTRLTVV.

The V call is TRBV28, the J call TRBJ2-1; weak D call: TRBD1 (5 bases). This CDR3 has 16 residues. Trimming shortened V by 4 bases and J by 0 bases, and 13 bases separated the two germline ends. The V gene's germline CDR1 is MDHEN and CDR2 SYDVKM. In nucleotides, the CDR3 is TGTGCCAGCAGTTCCCCCGACAGCCGCTCCTACAATGAGCAGTTCTTC. This sequence encodes CASSSPDSRSYNEQFF.

DNA of the CDR3: TGTGCCAGCAGCTGGGGGACAGACTACGAGCAGTACTTC. This codes for CASSWGTDYEQYF. The chain couples TRBV5-6 to TRBJ2-7; 7 nucleotides agree with TRBD1. The CDR3 has 13 residues. The germline V gene encodes CDR1 SGHDT and CDR2 YYEEEE. V trimming: 3 bases; J trimming: 3 bases; junction bases outside the gene matches: 3.

This chain uses TRBV10-2 with TRBJ2-7; 10 positions agree with TRBD2. Germline V gene sequence: CDR1 WSHSY, CDR2 SAAADI. The CDR3 runs 16 residues. V dropped 4 bases and J dropped 2; count of bases not matched to a gene: 8. Here the CDR3 DNA reads TGCGCCAGCAGTGGGGTTGGACTAGCGGTACCCTACGAGCAGTACTTC. Encoded protein: CASSGVGLAVPYEQYF.

CDR3 bases: TGTGCCAGCAGTTACCTCAGGGGGAAGAGGACAGAAGCTTTCTTT. Its protein product is CASSYLRGKRTEAFF. This rearrangement joins TRBV6-5 to TRBJ1-1; TRBD1 matches 7 bases. V lost 2 bases and J lost 8; bases outside the gene matches: 11. The CDR3 is 15 amino acids. From germline, CDR1 is MNHEY and CDR2 SVGAGI.

A few counts support this clone. The gene calls are TRBV7-9 and TRBJ2-7, with 7 bases fitting TRBD1. Germline trimming cut 3 bases from V and 2 bases from J; bases unmatched to any gene: 16. Germline lookup yields CDR1 SEHNR and CDR2 FQNEAQ (reference sequence). The CDR3 contains 18 residues. CDR3 coding DNA: TGTGCCAGCAGCTTGGACCGCGCACAGGGGCCCCGTACCTACGAGCAGTACTTC. Translating gives CASSLDRAQGPRTYEQYF.

The chain carries TRBV27 and TRBJ1-1; D may be TRBD1 (5 bases). The germline V and J ends were trimmed by 6 bases and 7 bases, with 15 bases remaining between them. CDR3 length: 13 residues. Germline lookup yields CDR1 MNHEY and CDR2 SMNVEV (reference sequence). The CDR3: CASSPYQGFEAFF. CDR3 nucleotides: TGTGCCAGCAGCCCATACCAGGGTTTTGAAGCTTTCTTT.